This T cell receptor beta chain was captured by sequencing in a study of CD8+ T cells in alopecia areata (dated by TCRdb to the late 2010s). Turning to the overall study: The treated patients took part in an open-label pilot trial in which moderate-to-severe alopecia areata was treated with oral tofacitinib at 5 to 10 mg twice daily. Tofacitinib was given for 6 to 18 months, followed by 6 months of follow-up off drug to assess delayed response and recurrence. Disease severity in treated patients was measured with the SALT score, which quantifies the percentage of affected scalp surface area. In both human patients and the C3H/HeJ mouse model, the study applied high-throughput TCRbeta sequencing to look at T cell clonal expansion in alopecia areata. On the human side, TCRbeta sequencing was run on scalp tissue and on sorted CD4+ and CD8+ peripheral blood T cells from healthy controls and from alopecia areata patients with either patchy or totalis/universalis disease. Biopsies were taken from tofacitinib-treated patients at baseline and at 4 and 24 weeks of treatment, and a later scalp biopsy was taken in several of the tofacitinib-treated patients. Scalp clonality was compared across normal scalp (n=4), patchy alopecia areata scalp (n=8), and alopecia totalis/universalis scalp (n=8). The RNA source kit depended on sample type: the PAXgene miRNA kit for fixed scalp, the miRNeasy kit for PBMCs, and the RNeasy kit for mouse skin. Amplification of TCRbeta CDR3 regions was done by immunoSEQ multiplex PCR using 35 Vbeta forward primers and 13 Jbeta reverse primers. What the research found in general, with its limitations: Many expanded lesional clones were found to persist in scalp and blood during tofacitinib treatment, and relapse after treatment cessation may be partly explained by this persistence. Unlike mouse skin, where gammadelta T cells dominate, normal human skin contains resident alphabeta T cells that get sequenced too, which complicates analysis of the scalp TCR repertoire. Higher clonality and more expanded CD8+ clones were observed in lesional scalp than in normal scalp, particularly in alopecia totalis/universalis, a finding suggestive of antigenic drive. TCR sequences shared between patients were less clear than in mice, possibly partly because of HLA diversity in the patient population. Because the treated cohort was small and included a single nonresponder, larger studies are needed to assess links between baseline CD8+ expansion and response. With tofacitinib, both scalp clonality and the number of expanded CD8+ clones among the top 100 scalp clones went down significantly.

This sample's treatment or condition label indicates: oral pan-JAK inhibitor, 5-10 mg twice daily. Lesional scalp punch biopsies and peripheral blood were collected from alopecia areata patients. PBMCs were isolated by density centrifugation and stained for CD3, CD4 and CD8, and CD4+ and CD8+ T cells were sorted on a FACSAria. Libraries were made using the immunoSEQ multiplex PCR assay. RNA was extracted from all samples and reverse transcribed into cDNA, which served as template for TCR sequencing. First-strand cDNA was synthesized using SuperScript III with a 2:1 mix of oligo-dT and random hexamers. A synthetic immune receptor repertoire was used to measure amplification bias, and any remaining bias was corrected computationally. Per the authors' processing: After raw reads were preprocessed to remove errors, the CDR3 was defined following IMGT conventions as running from the conserved cysteine to phenylalanine. Clonality was calculated as 1 minus Shannon entropy normalized by log2 of the number of productive unique TCRs. CD4 or CD8 identity of scalp clones was inferred by cross-referencing scalp TCRbeta sequences with sorted blood CD4 and CD8 repertoires. Entries here come from immuneACCESS through TCRdb and include only in-frame sequences with V and J called. Some clones fail to appear in such tables; in the studies checked, an unresolved V gene covers under half of the shortfall, and the cause of the remainder is unknown. V, J and clone size are taken as reported in that table, and D and trimming were inferred from the DNA itself. The sample includes 150,000 to 200,000 clones, with under 80% observed a single time. The top ten constitute 1.3% of the sample.

The CDR3, cysteine through phenylalanine, is 15 amino acids long. Only the CDR3 portion is preserved as DNA: 45 bases, with reading frame beginning at the first base. V loses 5 bases of germline sequence and J loses 1 base, and the interval between the two ends is 12 bases. CDR1 and CDR2, looked up from the germline V gene (reference sequence), are LNHDA and SQIVND. On this clone itself: What this receptor recognizes is not known. No much larger clone is present one base from it, and per-base qualities are unavailable.

This sample comprised CD4+ T cells sorted from blood, obtained at roughly week 49, from a patient treated with tofacitinib. The chain links TRBV19 with TRBJ1-5, with TRBD1 tentatively as D gene (5 bases match). The sequence came from a human donor with alopecia areata. The CDR3 protein is CASSSGILSNQPQHF. Here is the DNA: TGTGCCAGTAGTTCAGGGATTTTAAGCAATCAGCCCCAGCATTTT. The variable domain in full, with residues beyond the CDR3 obtained from the reference TRBV19 and TRBJ1-5 genes, is DGGITQSPKYLFRKEGQNVTLSCEQNLNHDAMYWYRQDPGQGLRLIYYSQIVNDFQKGDIAEGYSVSREKKESFPLTVTSAQKNPTAFYLCASSSGILSNQPQHFGDGTRLSIL.